The 11 T cell receptor beta chains below all came from one sample that was sequenced in a study of T cell responses to AZD1222 COVID-19 vaccine. Generated by immunoSEQ multiplex PCR, the TCRdb table keeps only in-frame clones and is missing some. The profile shows roughly 150,000 clones, around 91% of them singletons. The sample consisted of peripheral blood, taken 28 days after the second AZD1222 dose. Receptors were obtained from an adult who received the AZD1222 COVID-19 vaccine.

Here the CDR3 DNA reads TGTGCCTGGGGGACCAACTCTGGGGCCAACGTCCTGACTTTC. It codes for CAWGTNSGANVLTF. The chain employs TRBV30 and TRBJ2-6, with D perhaps given as TRBD1 or TRBD2 (5 bases each). Per the germline V gene, CDR1 is GTSNPN and CDR2 is SVGIG (reference sequence). The CDR3 covers 14 residues. The V gene lost 5 bases and the J gene lost 0 bases, with 8 bases spanning the gap.

This rearrangement joins TRBV6-5 to TRBJ2-1; TRBD2 aligns across 11 bases. V lost 2 bases to trimming and J lost 8 bases; unmatched junction nucleotides: 5. From germline, CDR1 is MNHEY and CDR2 SVGAGI. This CDR3 has 15 amino acids. CDR3 coding DNA: TGTGCCAGCAGTTACCGTAGCGGGAGGGGGTATGAGCAGTTCTTC. This gives the protein CASSYRSGRGYEQFF.

The CDR3 DNA sequence: TGTGCCAGCTCACCGAGCTCAGATAATTCACCCCTCCACTTT. This gives the protein CASSPSSDNSPLHF. The chain employs TRBV18 and TRBJ1-6; D is unresolved. This CDR3 is built from 14 residues. The germline gives CDR1 KGHSH, CDR2 LQKENI. V lost 3 bases and J 5 bases, leaving 8 bases between the germline ends.

This chain joins TRBV5-1 and TRBJ2-1; no reliable D call. The CDR3 covers 14 residues. Germline V gene data show CDR1 as SGHRS and CDR2 as YFSETQ. V was shortened by 0 bases and J by 8 bases, with 12 bases between the two germline ends. The DNA for the CDR3 is TGCGCCAGCAGCTTGGCACCTTCGAGCGATGAGCAGTTCTTC. Translating it yields CASSLAPSSDEQFF.

Here the CDR3 DNA reads TGTGCCAGCAGTTTATCAGGGAGCCCTGAAGCTTTCTTT. It yields the protein CASSLSGSPEAFF. J is TRBJ1-1 and V is TRBV28; TRBD1 might be the D (5 bases). Germline CDR1 is MDHEN and CDR2 is SYDVKM. The V end was cut by 1 base, the J end by 6 bases, with 9 bases between. This CDR3 contains 13 residues.

The V gene is TRBV30, the J gene TRBJ1-6; D is ambiguous. V shed 5 bases and J shed 4 bases, with 15 bases lying between them. Germline-derived CDR1 and CDR2 are GTSNPN and SVGIG (reference sequence). There are 15 residues in the CDR3. The CDR3 nucleotides are TGTGCCTGGGGCCATGTTGGGGTGTATAATTCACCCCTCCACTTT. Translating gives CAWGHVGVYNSPLHF.

The chain combines TRBV5-4 with TRBJ2-5; TRBD2 matches at 12 bases. The CDR3 is made up of 16 amino acids. J gave up 5 bases and V 0 bases, and 5 bases lay outside the gene matches. CDR1 is SGHNT and CDR2 is YYREEE in the germline V gene (reference sequence). The CDR3 reads CASSLGTSGMSETQYF. CDR3 in DNA: TGTGCCAGCAGCTTGGGGACTAGCGGGATGTCGGAGACCCAGTACTTC.

The rearrangement uses TRBV5-1 and TRBJ2-3, with D unclear. CDR1 SGHRS and CDR2 YFSETQ come from the germline V gene. This CDR3 region has 17 residues. Trimming removed 4 bases at V and 2 bases at J, with 20 bases between. CDR3 nucleotide sequence: TGCGCCAGCAGCCAGAACCCCTCCGACGGAGTCACAGATACGCAGTATTTT. It codes for CASSQNPSDGVTDTQYF.

This clone came up once. This chain joins TRBV18 and TRBJ1-2; no reliable D call. V was clipped by 6 bases and J by 4 bases, with 15 bases between them. Germline values: CDR1 KGHSH, CDR2 LQKENI. The CDR3 totals 14 residues. CDR3 amino acids: CASSGGHLVYGYTF. CDR3 bases: TGTGCCAGCTCGGGAGGGCATTTGGTCTATGGCTACACCTTC.

This sequence joins TRBV12-3 or TRBV12-4 and TRBJ1-2, with D possibly matching TRBD1 (6 bases). The length of the CDR3 is 13 residues. Between the trimmed V and J ends, which lost 6 bases and 1 base, there was a span of 9 bases. CDR3 in DNA: TGTGCCAGCAGCCCACAGGGTAACTATGGCTACACCTTC. It is translated as CASSPQGNYGYTF.

This clone was counted only a few times. This chain joins TRBV10-3 and TRBJ2-1, with 10 bases aligning to TRBD2. In germline, CDR1 is ENHRY, CDR2 SYGVKD. The CDR3 has 18 amino acids. Trimming at V came to 6 bases and at J to 5 bases, leaving 16 bases not matched to a gene. The CDR3 is CAISARLAGEGGNNEQFF. CDR3 nucleotides: TGTGCCATCAGCGCCCGGCTAGCGGGAGAGGGGGGAAACAATGAGCAGTTCTTC.